This TCR beta chain originates from a study of blood T cell repertoires in COVID-19. The germline V and J ends were trimmed by 11 bases and 9 bases, with 14 bases remaining between them. There are 12 residues in the CDR3. The germline V gene encodes CDR1 SEHNR and CDR2 FQNEAQ (reference sequence). This clone turned up a few times. Recruited during active infection, patients (from Seattle) were subsequently followed longitudinally. Using immunoSEQ multiplex PCR, the repertoire was profiled, and TCRdb retains in-frame clones only, with some absent. The sample lists under 450,000 clones; about 86% were seen once.

The receptor's source is a woman in her sixties with COVID-19, enrolled during active disease. Source material: peripheral blood. V is TRBV7-9 and J is TRBJ1-6; D might be TRBD1 (5 bases). For the CDR3, the DNA is TGTGCCGTAGGCGGGGCTGGTTCACCCCTCCACTTT. Its translation: CAVGGAGSPLHF.